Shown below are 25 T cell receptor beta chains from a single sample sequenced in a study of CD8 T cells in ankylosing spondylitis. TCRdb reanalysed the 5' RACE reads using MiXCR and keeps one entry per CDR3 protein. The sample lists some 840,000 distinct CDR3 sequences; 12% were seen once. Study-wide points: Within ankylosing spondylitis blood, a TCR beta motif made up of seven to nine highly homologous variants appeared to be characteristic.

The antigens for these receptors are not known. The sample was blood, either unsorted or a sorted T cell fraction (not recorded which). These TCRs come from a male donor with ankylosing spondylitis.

CDR3 loop: CASGKQGQANTEAFF. As DNA, the CDR3 is TGTGCTAGTGGTAAACAGGGACAGGCGAACACTGAAGCTTTCTTT. V usage is TRBV12-5 and J usage is TRBJ1-1, with 8 bases lining up with TRBD1. Germline-derived CDR1 and CDR2 are LGHNT and FRNRAP. V shed 5 bases, J shed 1 base, and the junction held 6 bases outside the gene matches. The CDR3 sequence is 15 residues long.

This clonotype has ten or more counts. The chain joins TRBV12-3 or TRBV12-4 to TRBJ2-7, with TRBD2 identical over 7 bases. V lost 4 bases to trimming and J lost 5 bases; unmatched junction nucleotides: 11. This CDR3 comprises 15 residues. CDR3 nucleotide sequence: TGTGCCAGCAGTTCCGGGACTAACCAGATCCACGAGCAGTACTTC. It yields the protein CASSSGTNQIHEQYF.

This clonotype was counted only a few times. DNA for the CDR3: TGCAGTGCTACCGGGACTATCCAAGAGACCCAGTACTTC. It translates to CSATGTIQETQYF. The V gene is TRBV20-1, the J gene TRBJ2-5; 7 nucleotides agree with TRBD2. The V gene end was trimmed by 4 bases and the J gene end by 1 base; junction bases not matched to a gene: 3. The V gene's germline CDR1 is DFQATT and CDR2 SNEGSKA (reference sequence). The CDR3 length is 13 residues.

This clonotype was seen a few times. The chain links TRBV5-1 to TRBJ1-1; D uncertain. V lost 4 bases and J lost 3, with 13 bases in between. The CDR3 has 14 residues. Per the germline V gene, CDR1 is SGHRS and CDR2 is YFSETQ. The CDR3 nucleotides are TGCGCCAGCAGCCGGACTTTCACGGACACTGAAGCTTTCTTT. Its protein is CASSRTFTDTEAFF.

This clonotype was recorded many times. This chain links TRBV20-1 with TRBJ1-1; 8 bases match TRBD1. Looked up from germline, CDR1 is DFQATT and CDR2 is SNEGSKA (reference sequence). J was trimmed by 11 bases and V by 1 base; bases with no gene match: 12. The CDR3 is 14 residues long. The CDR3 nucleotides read TGCAGTGCTAGAGTGGGGACAGGCGGCCGGTCGGCTTTCTTT. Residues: CSARVGTGGRSAFF.

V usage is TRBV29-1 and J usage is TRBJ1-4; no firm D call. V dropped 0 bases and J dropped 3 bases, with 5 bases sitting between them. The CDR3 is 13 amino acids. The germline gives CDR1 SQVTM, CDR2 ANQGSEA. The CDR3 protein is CSVEDRSNEKLFF. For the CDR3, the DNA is TGCAGCGTTGAAGACAGATCTAATGAAAAACTGTTTTTT.

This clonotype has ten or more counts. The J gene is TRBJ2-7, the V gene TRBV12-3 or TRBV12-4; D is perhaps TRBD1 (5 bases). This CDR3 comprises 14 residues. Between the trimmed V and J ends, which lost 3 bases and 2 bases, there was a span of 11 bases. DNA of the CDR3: TGTGCCAGCAGTTTGGGGCGGTTTCCCTACGAGCAGTACTTC. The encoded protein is CASSLGRFPYEQYF.

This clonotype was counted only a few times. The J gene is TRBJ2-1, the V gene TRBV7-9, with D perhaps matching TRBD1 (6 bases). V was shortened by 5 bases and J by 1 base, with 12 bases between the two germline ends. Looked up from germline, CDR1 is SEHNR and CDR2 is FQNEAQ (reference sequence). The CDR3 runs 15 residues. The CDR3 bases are TGTGCCAGCAGCCGCACAGGGATTTCCTACAATGAGCAGTTCTTC. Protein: CASSRTGISYNEQFF.

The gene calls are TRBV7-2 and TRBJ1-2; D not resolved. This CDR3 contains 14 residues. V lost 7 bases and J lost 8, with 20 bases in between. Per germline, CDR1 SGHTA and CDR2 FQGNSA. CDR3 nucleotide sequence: TGTGCCAGCACCTCTAACCCACTCTCGTACGGCTACACCTTC. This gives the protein CASTSNPLSYGYTF. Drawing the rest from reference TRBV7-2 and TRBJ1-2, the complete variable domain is GAGVSQSPSNKVTEKGKDVELRCDPISGHTALYWYRQSLGQGLEFLIYFQGNSAPDKSGLPSDRFSAERTGGSVSTLTIQRTQQEDSAVYLCASTSNPLSYGYTFGSGTRLTVV.

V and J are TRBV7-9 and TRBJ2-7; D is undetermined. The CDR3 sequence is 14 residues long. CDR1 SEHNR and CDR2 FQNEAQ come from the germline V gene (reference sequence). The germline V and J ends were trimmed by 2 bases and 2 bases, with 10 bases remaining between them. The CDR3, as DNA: TGTGCCAGCAGCTTAATTCGGCAGACCTACGAGCAGTACTTC. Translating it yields CASSLIRQTYEQYF.

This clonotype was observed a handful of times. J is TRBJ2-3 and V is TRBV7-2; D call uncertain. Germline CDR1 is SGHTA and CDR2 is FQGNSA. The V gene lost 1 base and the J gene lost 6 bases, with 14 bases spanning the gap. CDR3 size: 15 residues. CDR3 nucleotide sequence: TGTGCCAGCAGCTTAGTTAAATCTCTGGGGGATACGCAGTATTTT. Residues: CASSLVKSLGDTQYF.

The CDR3 loop is CSPHHGGGAYNEQFF. CDR3 sequence (DNA): TGCAGTCCACACCATGGCGGGGGGGCCTACAATGAGCAGTTCTTC. The chain joins TRBV20-1 to TRBJ2-1; 9 positions match TRBD2. Trimming cost V 8 bases and J 2 bases; bases outside gene matches: 10. The germline CDR1 and CDR2 sequences are DFQATT and SNEGSKA (reference sequence). The CDR3 totals 15 residues.

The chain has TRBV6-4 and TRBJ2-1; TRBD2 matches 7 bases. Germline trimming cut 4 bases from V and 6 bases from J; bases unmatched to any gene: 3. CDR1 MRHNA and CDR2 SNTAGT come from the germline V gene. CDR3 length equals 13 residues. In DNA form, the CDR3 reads TGTGCCAGCAGTGTATCGGGGGGCAATGAGCAGTTCTTC. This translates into CASSVSGGNEQFF.

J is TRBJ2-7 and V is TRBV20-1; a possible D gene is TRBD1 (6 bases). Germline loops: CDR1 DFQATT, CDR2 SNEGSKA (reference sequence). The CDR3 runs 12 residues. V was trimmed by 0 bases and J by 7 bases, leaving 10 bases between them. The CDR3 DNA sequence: TGCAGTGCTAGAGAACAGGGCGGGGAGCAGTACTTC. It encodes CSAREQGGEQYF.

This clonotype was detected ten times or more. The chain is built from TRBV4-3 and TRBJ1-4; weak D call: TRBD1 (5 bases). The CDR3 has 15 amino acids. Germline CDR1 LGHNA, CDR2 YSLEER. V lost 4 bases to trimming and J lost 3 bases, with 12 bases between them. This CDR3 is CASSRLTAANEKLFF. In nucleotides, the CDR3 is TGCGCCAGCAGCCGCCTGACAGCAGCTAATGAAAAACTGTTTTTT.

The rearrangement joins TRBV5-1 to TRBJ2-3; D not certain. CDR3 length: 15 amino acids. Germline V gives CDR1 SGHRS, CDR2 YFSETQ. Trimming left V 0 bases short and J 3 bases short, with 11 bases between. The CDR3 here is CASSLDLTATDTQYF. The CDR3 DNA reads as TGCGCCAGCAGCTTGGATTTGACCGCGACAGATACGCAGTATTTT.

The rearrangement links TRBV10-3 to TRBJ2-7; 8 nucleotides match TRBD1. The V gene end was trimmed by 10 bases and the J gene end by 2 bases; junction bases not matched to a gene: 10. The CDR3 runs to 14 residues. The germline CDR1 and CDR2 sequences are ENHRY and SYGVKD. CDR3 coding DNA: TGTGCCACCATGGACAGGGACAGCGCCTACGAGCAGTACTTC. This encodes CATMDRDSAYEQYF.

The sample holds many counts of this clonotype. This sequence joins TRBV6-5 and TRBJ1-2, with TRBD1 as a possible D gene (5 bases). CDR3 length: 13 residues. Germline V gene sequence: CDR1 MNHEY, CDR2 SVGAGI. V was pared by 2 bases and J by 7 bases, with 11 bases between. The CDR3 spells CASSYIQDSGYTF. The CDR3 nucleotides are TGTGCCAGCAGTTACATACAGGATTCTGGCTACACCTTC.

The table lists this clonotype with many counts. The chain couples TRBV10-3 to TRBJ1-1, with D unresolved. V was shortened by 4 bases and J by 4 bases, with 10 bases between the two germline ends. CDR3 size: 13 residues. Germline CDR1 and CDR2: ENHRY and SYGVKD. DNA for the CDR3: TGTGCCATCAGTGTAGAAGGACCCACTGAAGCTTTCTTT. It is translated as CAISVEGPTEAFF.

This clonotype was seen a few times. DNA of the CDR3: TGTGCCAGCTACGCAGTGCCGGGCCAGGGGAACACTGAAGCTTTCTTT. Its protein is CASYAVPGQGNTEAFF. This chain joins TRBV27 and TRBJ1-1; D is possibly TRBD1 (5 bases). The germline gives CDR1 MNHEY, CDR2 SMNVEV (reference sequence). The V end was cut by 8 bases, the J end by 1 base, with 20 bases between. The CDR3 totals 16 residues.

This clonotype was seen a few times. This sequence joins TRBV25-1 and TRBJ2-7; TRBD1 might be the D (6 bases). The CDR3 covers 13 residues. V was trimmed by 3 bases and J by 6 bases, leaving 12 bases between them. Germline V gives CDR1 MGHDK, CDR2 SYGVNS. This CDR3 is CASSEWGPGEQYF. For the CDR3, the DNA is TGTGCCAGCAGTGAGTGGGGGCCCGGCGAGCAGTACTTC.

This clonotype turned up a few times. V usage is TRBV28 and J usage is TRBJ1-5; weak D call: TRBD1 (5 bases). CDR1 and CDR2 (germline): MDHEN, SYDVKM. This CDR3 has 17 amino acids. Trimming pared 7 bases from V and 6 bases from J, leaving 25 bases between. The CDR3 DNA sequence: TGTGCCAGCACCCTCAGATTCCGGGACCGGCGTATTCAGCCCCAGCATTTT. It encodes CASTLRFRDRRIQPQHF.

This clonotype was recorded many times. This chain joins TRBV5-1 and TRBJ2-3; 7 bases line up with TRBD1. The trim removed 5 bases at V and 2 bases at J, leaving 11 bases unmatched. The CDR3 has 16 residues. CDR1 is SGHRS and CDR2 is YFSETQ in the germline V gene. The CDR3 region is CASRRGQAILTDTQYF. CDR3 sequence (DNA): TGCGCCAGCAGACGCGGACAGGCGATTCTCACAGATACGCAGTATTTT. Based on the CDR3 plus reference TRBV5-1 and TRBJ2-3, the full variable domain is KAGVTQTPRYLIKTRGQQVTLSCSPISGHRSVSWYQQTPGQGLQFLFEYFSETQRNKGNFPGRFSGRQFSNSRSEMNVSTLELGDSALYLCASRRGQAILTDTQYFGPGTRLTVL.

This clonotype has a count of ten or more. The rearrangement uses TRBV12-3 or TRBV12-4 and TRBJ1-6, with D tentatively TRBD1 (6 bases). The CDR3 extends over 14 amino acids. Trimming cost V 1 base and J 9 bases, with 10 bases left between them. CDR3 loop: CASSLGQGTSPLHF. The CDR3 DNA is TGTGCCAGCAGTTTAGGGCAGGGGACTTCACCCCTCCACTTT.

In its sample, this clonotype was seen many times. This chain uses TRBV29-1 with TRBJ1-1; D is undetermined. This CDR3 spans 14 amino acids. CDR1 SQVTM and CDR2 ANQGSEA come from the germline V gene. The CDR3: CSSTPTGYDTEAFF. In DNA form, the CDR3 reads TGCAGTAGTACCCCCACGGGGTACGACACTGAAGCTTTCTTT.